The text below deals with one T cell receptor beta chain. No cognate antigen has been identified for it. No base-level quality is on record; no much larger clone is a single base apart. This record belongs to a study of Tregs in tolerant kidney transplant recipients (dated by TCRdb to the late 2010s). With respect to the entire study: The study used TCRbeta sequencing to identify donor-specific regulatory T cells before combined kidney and bone marrow transplantation, then tracked those cells after transplant. Several methods of expanding Tregs specific for an allogeneic donor were compared by TCRbeta repertoire sequencing in a few healthy controls. Overall study results and their limits: Biological reproducibility was not examined directly, but technical replication error appeared to be minimal. The study was constrained by small patient numbers, and validation of the findings is required in larger populations and under other immunosuppression protocols. Expanding Tregs with activated donor B cells appeared to identify the most biologically relevant and donor-specific TCRbeta repertoire.

Genomic DNA was extracted from sorted cells with the QIAGEN DNeasy Blood and Tissue Kit for TCRbeta CDR3 sequencing. Through immunoSEQ, high-throughput TCRbeta CDR3 sequencing was done commercially, including PCR amplification with internal controls and bias correction. The paper's data handling went like this. Unique productive TCRbeta sequences were defined by CDR3 nucleotide sequence where primers matched, and otherwise by CDR3 amino acid sequence together with Vbeta and Jbeta genes. As a correction for sorting error, sequences shared between sorted populations at a frequency ratio of 2:1 or less were discarded, and the remaining shared sequences were assigned to the higher population. Donor-reactive sequences were defined as at least 5-fold expanded in CFSE-low cells versus unstimulated cells, with frequency of at least 0.01% in CFSE-low cells. Repertoire divergence was quantified by Jensen-Shannon divergence using the top 100 TCRbeta sequences ranked by frequency. When a sample had multiple sequencing runs, each run was corrected for sorting error separately and the runs were then pooled. Entries here come from immuneACCESS through TCRdb and include only in-frame sequences with V and J called. Some clones fail to appear in such tables; in the studies checked, an unresolved V gene covers under half of the shortfall, and the cause of the remainder is unknown. D and trimming come from the DNA, and the V and J calls and clone size come from that table. Within this sample are roughly 46,000 clones, with about 90% of them counted one time only. The top ten clones comprise 0.55% to 0.75% of the sample.

Unstimulated Tregs (CD4+CD25+CD127-), CD4+ non-Tregs (CD4+CD25-), CD4 and CD8 cells were FACS-sorted from thawed PBMCs. Prior to Treg sorting, thawed PBMCs were rested overnight at 37 degrees C with approximately 180 IU/ml IL-2. Healthy control blood was obtained either as purchased buffy coats or from healthy volunteers. Healthy control blood was processed by Ficoll density gradient to PBMCs and cryopreserved; patient PBMCs were collected before and after transplant. The receptor's source is a human donor in good health. The material sequenced was Tregs from blood.

DNA sequence: TGTGCCAGCAGCTTAGTGTCGACCCAGTACTTC. Its translation is CASSLVSTQYF. The V and J genes are TRBV7-6 and TRBJ2-5; the D gene assignment is ambiguous. The germline V gene sets CDR1 to SGHVS and CDR2 to FNYEAQ. Its CDR3 holds 11 amino acids, cysteine through phenylalanine. Only the CDR3 portion is preserved as DNA: 33 bases, with reading frame beginning at the first base. V lost 1 base and J lost 7 bases; the stretch between them is 4 bases long.